This T cell receptor (beta chain) was recorded in a study of T cells in narcolepsy. Study-level findings and limits: HCRT-specific and TRIB2-specific autoreactive clonotypes appeared among same-patient CSF and blood CD4+ clonotypes. Healthy controls reportedly lacked the autoreactive clonotypes serially found in patients' blood.

Germline V gene lookup returns CDR1 LGHNA and CDR2 YSLEER. The CDR3 is 16 residues long. J lost 3 bases, V lost 0 bases, and 4 bases had no gene match. Here immunoSEQ multiplex PCR was the method, and the copy in TCRdb shows in-frame clones only, minus some. The sample shows about 30,000 clones, 75% to 90% of them seen only once. Remarks on this clone: Its antigen is currently unknown.

The sample comprised memory (CD45RA-) CD4+ T cells from blood. The chain couples TRBV4-3 to TRBJ2-3; 9 bases map to TRBD2. This clonotype was obtained from a human donor in good health. DNA of the CDR3: TGCGCCAGCAGCCAAGATCCGGGACTAGCAACAGATACGCAGTATTTT. Protein product: CASSQDPGLATDTQYF.